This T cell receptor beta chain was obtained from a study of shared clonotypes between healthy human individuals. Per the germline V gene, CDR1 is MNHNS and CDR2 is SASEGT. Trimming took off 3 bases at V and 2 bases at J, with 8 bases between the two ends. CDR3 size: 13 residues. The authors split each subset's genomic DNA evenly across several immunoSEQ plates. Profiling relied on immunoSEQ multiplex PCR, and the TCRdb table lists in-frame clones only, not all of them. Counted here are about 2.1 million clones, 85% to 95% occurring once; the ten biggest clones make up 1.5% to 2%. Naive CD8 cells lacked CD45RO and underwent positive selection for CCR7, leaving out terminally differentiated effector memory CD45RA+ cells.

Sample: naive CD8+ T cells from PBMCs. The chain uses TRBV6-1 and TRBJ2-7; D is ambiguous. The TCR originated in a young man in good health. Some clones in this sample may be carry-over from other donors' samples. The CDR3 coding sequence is TGTGCCAGCAGTGACGACCTAGCCTACGAGCAGTACTTC. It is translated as CASSDDLAYEQYF.